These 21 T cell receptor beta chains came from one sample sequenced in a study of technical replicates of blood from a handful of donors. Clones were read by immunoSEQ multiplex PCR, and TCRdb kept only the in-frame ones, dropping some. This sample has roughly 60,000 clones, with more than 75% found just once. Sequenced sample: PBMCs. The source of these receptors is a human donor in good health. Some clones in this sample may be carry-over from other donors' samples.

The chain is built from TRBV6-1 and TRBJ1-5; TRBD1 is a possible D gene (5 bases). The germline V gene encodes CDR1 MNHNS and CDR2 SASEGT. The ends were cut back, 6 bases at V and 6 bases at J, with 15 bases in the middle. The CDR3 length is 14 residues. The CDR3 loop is CASSFQGRAQPQHF. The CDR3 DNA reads TGTGCCAGCAGCTTTCAGGGTAGAGCTCAGCCCCAGCATTTT.

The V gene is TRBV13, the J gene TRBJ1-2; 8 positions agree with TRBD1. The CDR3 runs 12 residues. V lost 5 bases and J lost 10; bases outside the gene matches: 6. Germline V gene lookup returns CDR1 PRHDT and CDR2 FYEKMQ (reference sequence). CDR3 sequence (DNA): TGTGCCAGCAGCCCTCGACAGGGGCTCTACACCTTC. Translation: CASSPRQGLYTF. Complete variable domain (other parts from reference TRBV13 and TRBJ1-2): AAGVIQSPRHLIKEKRETATLKCYPIPRHDTVYWYQQGPGQDPQFLISFYEKMQSDKGSIPDRFSAQQFSDYHSELNMSSLELGDSALYFCASSPRQGLYTFGSGTRLTVV.

CDR3 coding DNA: TGTGCCAGTAGTATTGTAGCGGGAGTCGAGCAGTACTTC. It encodes CASSIVAGVEQYF. This chain links TRBV19 with TRBJ2-7, with 9 bases matching TRBD2. The CDR3 length is 13 residues. After removal of 3 bases from V and 6 bases from J, the junction contained 3 bases not matched to a gene. CDR1 LNHDA and CDR2 SQIVND come from the germline V gene (reference sequence).

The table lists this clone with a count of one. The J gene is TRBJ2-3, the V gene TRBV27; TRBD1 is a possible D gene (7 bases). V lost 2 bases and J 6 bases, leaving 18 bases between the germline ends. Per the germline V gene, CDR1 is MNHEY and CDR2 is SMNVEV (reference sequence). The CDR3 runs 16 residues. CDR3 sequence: CASSLMAGGGLDTQYF. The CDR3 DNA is TGTGCCAGCAGTTTAATGGCAGGGGGAGGTTTGGATACGCAGTATTTT.

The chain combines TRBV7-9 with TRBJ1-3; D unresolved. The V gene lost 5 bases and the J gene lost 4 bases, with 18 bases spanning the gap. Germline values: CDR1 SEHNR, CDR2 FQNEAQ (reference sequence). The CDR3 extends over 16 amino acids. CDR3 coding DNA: TGTGCCAGCAGCCCCGCGCCCGGGAGTCCCGGAAACACCATATATTTT. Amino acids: CASSPAPGSPGNTIYF.

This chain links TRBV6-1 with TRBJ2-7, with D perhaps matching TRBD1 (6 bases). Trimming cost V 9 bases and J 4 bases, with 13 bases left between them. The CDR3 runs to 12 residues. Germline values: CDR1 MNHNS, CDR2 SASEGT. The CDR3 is CASRQAGYEQYF. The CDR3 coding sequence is TGTGCCAGTAGACAGGCAGGTTACGAGCAGTACTTC.

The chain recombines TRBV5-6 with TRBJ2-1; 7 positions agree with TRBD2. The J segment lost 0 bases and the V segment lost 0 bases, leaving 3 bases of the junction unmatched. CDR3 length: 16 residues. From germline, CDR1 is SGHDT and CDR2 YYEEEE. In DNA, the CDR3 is TGTGCCAGCAGCTTGGGGGTAGCGGGCTCCTACAATGAGCAGTTCTTC. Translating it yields CASSLGVAGSYNEQFF.

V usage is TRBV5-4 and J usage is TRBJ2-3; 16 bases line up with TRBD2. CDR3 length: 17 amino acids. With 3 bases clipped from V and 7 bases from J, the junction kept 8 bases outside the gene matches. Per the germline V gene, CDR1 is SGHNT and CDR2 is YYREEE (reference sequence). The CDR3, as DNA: TGTGCCAGCAGCTCGGGACTAGCGGGAGGGCCGACAAATACGCAGTATTTT. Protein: CASSSGLAGGPTNTQYF.

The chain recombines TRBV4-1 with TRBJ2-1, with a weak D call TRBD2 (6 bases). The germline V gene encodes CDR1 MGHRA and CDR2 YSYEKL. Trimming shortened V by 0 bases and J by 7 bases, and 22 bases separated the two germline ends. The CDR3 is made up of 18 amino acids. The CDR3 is CASSQEGGGVSPRNEQFF. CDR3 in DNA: TGCGCCAGCAGCCAAGAGGGGGGTGGGGTGAGCCCCAGGAATGAGCAGTTCTTC.

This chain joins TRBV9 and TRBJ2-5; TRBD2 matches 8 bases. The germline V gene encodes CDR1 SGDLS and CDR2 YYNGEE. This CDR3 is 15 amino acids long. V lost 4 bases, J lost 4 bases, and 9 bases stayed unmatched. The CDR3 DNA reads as TGTGCCAGCAGCCTCACCGGGACTAGGCGAGAGACCCAGTACTTC. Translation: CASSLTGTRRETQYF.

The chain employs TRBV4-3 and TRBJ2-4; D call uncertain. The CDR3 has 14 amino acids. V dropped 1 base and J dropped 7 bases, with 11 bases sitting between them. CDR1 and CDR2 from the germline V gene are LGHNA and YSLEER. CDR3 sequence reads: CASSQGSGRNIQYF. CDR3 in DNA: TGCGCCAGCAGCCAAGGGTCGGGTCGGAACATTCAGTACTTC.

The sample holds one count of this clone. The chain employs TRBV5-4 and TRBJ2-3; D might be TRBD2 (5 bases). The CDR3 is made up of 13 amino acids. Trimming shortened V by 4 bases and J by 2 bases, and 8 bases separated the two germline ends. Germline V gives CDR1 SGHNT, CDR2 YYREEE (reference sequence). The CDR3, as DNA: TGTGCCAGCAGCCGGAGGTACACAGATACGCAGTATTTT. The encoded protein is CASSRRYTDTQYF.

The CDR3 sequence is CASSYSDRGQYF. The DNA of the CDR3 is TGTGCCAGCAGTTACTCAGACCGAGGGCAGTACTTC. The gene calls are TRBV6-6 and TRBJ2-7; the D is unclear. The CDR3 covers 12 residues. The ends were cut back, 0 bases at V and 9 bases at J, with 9 bases in the middle. CDR1 is MNHNY, CDR2 SVGAGI, per germline (reference sequence).

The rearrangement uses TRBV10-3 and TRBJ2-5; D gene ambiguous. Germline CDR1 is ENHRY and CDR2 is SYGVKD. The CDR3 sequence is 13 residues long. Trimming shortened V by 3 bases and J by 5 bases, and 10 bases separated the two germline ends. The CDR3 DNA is TGTGCCATCAGTGATAGAACGTTGGAGACCCAGTACTTC. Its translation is CAISDRTLETQYF.

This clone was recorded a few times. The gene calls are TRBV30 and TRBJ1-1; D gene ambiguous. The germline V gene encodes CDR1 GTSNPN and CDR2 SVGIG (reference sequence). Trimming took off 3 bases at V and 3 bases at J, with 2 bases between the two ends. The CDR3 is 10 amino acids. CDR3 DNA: TGTGCCTGGAGCTACACTGAAGCTTTCTTT. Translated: CAWSYTEAFF.

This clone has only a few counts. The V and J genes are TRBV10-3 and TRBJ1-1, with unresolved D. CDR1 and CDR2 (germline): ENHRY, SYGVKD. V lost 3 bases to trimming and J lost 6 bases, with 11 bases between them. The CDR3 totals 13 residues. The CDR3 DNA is TGTGCCATCAGTGATTCAATACAGCCTGAAGCTTTCTTT. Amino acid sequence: CAISDSIQPEAFF.

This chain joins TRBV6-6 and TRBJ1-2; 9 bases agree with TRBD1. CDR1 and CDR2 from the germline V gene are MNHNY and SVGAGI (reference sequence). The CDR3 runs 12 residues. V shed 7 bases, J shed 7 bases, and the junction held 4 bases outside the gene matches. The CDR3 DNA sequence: TGTGCCAGCACCGACAGGGGGGGTGGCTACACCTTC. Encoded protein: CASTDRGGGYTF.

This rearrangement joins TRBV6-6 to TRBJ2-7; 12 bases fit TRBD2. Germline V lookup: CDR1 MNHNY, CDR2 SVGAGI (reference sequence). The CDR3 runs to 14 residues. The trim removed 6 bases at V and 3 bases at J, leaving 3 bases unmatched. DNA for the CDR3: TGTGCCAGCAGCCAGACTAGCGGGAGCTACGAGCAGTACTTC. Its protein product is CASSQTSGSYEQYF.

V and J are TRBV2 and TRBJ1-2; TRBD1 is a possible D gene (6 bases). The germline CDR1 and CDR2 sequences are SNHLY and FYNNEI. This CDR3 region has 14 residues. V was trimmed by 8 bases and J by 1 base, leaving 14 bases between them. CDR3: CASRGAGDNYGYTF. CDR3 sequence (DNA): TGTGCCAGCCGGGGGGCAGGGGATAACTATGGCTACACCTTC.

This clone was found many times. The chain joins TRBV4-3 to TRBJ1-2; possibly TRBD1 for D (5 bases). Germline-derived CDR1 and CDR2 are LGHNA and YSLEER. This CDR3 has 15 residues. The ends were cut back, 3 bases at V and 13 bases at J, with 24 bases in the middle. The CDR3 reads CASSQQGPLRPTFTF. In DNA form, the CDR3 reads TGCGCCAGCAGCCAGCAGGGTCCCTTACGACCTACTTTCACCTTC.

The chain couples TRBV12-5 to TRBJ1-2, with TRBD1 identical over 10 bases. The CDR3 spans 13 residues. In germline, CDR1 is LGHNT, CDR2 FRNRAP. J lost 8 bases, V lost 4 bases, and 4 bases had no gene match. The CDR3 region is CASGSGTGEGYTF. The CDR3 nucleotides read TGTGCTAGTGGTTCCGGGACAGGGGAAGGCTACACCTTC. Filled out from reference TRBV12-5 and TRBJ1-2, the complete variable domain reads DARVTQTPRHKVTEMGQEVTMRCQPILGHNTVFWYRQTMMQGLELLAYFRNRAPLDDSGMPKDRFSAEMPDATLATLKIQPSEPRDSAVYFCASGSGTGEGYTFGSGTRLTVV.